These T cell receptor beta chains were read from a single sample in a study of OX40 agonist ivuxolimab in advanced cancers. The protocol was immunoSEQ multiplex PCR, while the TCRdb copy is restricted to in-frame clones and leaves out a portion. The sample consists of roughly 7,000 clones, approximately 80% of them appearing once. Sequenced here: CD4+ or CD8+ T cells sorted from blood, sampled in a trial of the OX40 agonist ivuxolimab. All receptors come from an adult with an advanced solid tumor such as melanoma, head and neck, liver or kidney cancer. Both conserved end residues are trimmed from each CDR3.

>TRBV6-1
ASSDRTGQETQY
>TRBV27
ASSSAPDRVPLYGYT
>TRBV19
ASRQGQYPYEQY
>TRBV6-5
ASSYSTSSYEQY
>TRBV7-9
ASSLGRGSTYEQY
>TRBV9
ASSKIGDPTEAF
>TRBV7-6
ASSFLEPAYNEQF
>TRBV7-9
ASSPPQGDIDTQY
>TRBV7-9
ASSLHDRATYEQY
>TRBV10-3
AIYSEGGGYT
>TRBV11-2
ASSSQGSEQY
>TRBV30
AWSGLAGGPQDTQY
>TRBV28
ASSQDRGSDEQY
>TRBV7-9
ASSPPGSGTDTQY
>TRBV7-9
ASSRVPYEQY
>TRBV6-4
ASSDGDTGELF
>TRBV7-8
ASSSRTSGVRDEQF
>TRBV7-2
ASSSDSLSQY
>TRBV7-6
ASSLDRQGHYEQY
>TRBV5-1
ASSFSDIYEQY
>TRBV4-1
ASSRAGQEAQY
>TRBV9
ASSLDPRGTSSYNEQF
>TRBV19
ASSISGGGYNEQF
>TRBV9
ASSAPPVYGYT
>TRBV5-6
ASSLGWRTEAF
>TRBV7-3
ASSLEPGTGATGELF
>TRBV13
ASTGGVHNRETQY
>TRBV2
ASSEGVGWGGTEAF
>TRBV7-9
ASSRLTGEYGEAF
>TRBV7-9
ASSSPGQGSYGYT
>TRBV9
ASSVGGTVYYEQY
>TRBV9
ASSTSGAPRGYT
>TRBV19
ASSIDHNTGGSYGYT
>TRBV9
ASRQGSSGYT
>TRBV4-2
ASSSGQGRYEQY
>TRBV7-6
ASSSTGDVSEQY
>TRBV7-2
ASSLGQGVANEKLF
>TRBV19
ASSIWTGDTQY
>TRBV30
AWSVGRGNEQF
>TRBV6-4
ASKKDSISTNYGYT
>TRBV2
ASKGRVYEQY
>TRBV9
ASSGLRLPEGKNTGELF
>TRBV4-1
ASSQESNYGYT
>TRBV5-8
ASSTGVWENQPQH
>TRBV5-8
ASSFGQGTRVDTEAF